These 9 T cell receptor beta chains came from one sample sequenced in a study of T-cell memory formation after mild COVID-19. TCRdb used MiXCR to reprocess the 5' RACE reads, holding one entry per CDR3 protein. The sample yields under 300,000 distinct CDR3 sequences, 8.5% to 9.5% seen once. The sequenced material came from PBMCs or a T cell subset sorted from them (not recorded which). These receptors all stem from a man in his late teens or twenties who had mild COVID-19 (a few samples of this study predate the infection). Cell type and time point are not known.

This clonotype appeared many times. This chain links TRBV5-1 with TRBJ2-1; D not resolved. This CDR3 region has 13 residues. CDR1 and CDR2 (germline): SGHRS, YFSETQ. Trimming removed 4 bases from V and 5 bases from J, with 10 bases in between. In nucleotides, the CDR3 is TGCGCCAGCAGCAGGCCCTTGAACAATGAGCAGTTCTTC. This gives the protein CASSRPLNNEQFF.

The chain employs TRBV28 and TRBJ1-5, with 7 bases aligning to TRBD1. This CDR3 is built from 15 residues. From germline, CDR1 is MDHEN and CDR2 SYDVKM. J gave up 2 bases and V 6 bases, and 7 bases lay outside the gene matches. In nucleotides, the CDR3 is TGTGCCAGCAGCCGTAGACAGGGCGGCAATCAGCCCCAGCATTTT. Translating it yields CASSRRQGGNQPQHF.

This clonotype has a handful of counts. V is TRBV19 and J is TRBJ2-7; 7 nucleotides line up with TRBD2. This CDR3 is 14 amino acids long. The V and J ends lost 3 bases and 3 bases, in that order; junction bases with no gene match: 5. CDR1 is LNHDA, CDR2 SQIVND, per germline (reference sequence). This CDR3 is CASSIGSGDYEQYF. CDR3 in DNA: TGTGCCAGTAGTATCGGAAGCGGGGACTACGAGCAGTACTTC.

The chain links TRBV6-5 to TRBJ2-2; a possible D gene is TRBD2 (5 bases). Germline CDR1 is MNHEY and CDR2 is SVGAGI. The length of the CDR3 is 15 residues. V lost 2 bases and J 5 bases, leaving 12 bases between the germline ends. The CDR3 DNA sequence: TGTGCCAGCAGTTACGCAGACTACCCTACCGGGGAGCTGTTTTTT. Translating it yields CASSYADYPTGELFF.

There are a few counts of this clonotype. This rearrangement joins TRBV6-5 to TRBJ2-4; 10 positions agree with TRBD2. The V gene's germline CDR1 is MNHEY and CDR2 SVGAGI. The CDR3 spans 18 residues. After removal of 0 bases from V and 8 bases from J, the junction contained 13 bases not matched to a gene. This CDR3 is CASSYSRAGGARIDIQYF. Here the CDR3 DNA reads TGTGCCAGCAGTTACTCGAGAGCGGGGGGGGCAAGAATAGACATTCAGTACTTC.

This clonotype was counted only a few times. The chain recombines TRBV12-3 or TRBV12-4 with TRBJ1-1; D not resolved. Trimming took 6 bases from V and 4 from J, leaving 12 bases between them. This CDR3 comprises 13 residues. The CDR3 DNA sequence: TGTGCCAGCAGGGTCGCCGAAGGCACTGAAGCTTTCTTT. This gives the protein CASRVAEGTEAFF.

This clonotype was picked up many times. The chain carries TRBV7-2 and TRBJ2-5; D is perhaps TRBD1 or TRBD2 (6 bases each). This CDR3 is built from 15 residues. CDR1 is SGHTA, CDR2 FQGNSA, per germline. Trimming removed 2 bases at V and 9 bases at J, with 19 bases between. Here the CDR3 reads CASSLLPGAPGAQYF. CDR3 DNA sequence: TGTGCCAGCAGCTTATTGCCGGGGGCCCCGGGGGCCCAGTACTTC.

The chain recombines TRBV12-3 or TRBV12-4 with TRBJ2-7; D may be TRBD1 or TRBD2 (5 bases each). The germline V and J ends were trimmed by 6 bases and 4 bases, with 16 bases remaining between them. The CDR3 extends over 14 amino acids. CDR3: CASSATGTAYEQYF. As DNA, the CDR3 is TGTGCCAGCAGCGCCACCGGGACGGCATACGAGCAGTACTTC.

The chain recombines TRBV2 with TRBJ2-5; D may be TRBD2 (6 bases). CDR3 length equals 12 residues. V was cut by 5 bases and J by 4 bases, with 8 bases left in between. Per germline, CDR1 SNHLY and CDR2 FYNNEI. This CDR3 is CASSRESETQYF. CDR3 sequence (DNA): TGTGCCAGCAGTCGGGAGTCAGAGACCCAGTACTTC.